This T cell receptor (beta chain) was captured in a study of glioma-infiltrating T cells. Using RNA template, CDR3s of TCR alpha and beta were amplified with iRepertoire arm-PCR. For one-step reverse transcription and amplification, roughly 85-450 ng of tissue mRNA or PBMC total RNA was used. TCRdb processed the multiplex PCR reads anew with MiXCR; each CDR3 protein has one entry. This table holds about 180,000 distinct CDR3 sequences, more than 35% found once. This clonotype came up many times. Its specificity is not known. General study findings and limits: Non-neoplastic patients had below-expected tissue-blood divergence, while all gliomas exceeded expectation. CDR3 overlap between tissue and blood was very small.

What was sequenced was glioma tissue, nonneoplastic brain tissue, or PBMCs (not recorded which). This TCR was sampled from a human donor with low-grade glioma or glioblastoma, undergoing nonglioma brain surgery, or in good health (not recorded which).

As DNA, the CDR3 is TGCAGTGCCCCCGGACTAGCGGAGGGGGAGCAGTACTTC. This encodes CSAPGLAEGEQYF. J is TRBJ2-7 and V is TRBV20-1; 10 bases are shared with TRBD2. The CDR3 loop spans 13 amino acids. In germline, CDR1 is DFQATT, CDR2 SNEGSKA (reference sequence). V shed 6 bases, J shed 7 bases, and the junction held 9 bases outside the gene matches.